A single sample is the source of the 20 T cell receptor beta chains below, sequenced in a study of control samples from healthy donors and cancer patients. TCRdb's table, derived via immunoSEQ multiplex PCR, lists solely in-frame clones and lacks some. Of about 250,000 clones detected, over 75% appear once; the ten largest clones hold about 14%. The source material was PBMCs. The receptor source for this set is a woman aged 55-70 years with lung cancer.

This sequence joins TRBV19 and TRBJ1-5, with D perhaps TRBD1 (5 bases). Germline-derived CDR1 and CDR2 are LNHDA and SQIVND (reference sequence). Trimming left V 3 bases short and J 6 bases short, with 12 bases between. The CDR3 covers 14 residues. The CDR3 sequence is CASSMRTGAQPQHF. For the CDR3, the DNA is TGTGCCAGTAGTATGAGAACAGGTGCTCAGCCCCAGCATTTT.

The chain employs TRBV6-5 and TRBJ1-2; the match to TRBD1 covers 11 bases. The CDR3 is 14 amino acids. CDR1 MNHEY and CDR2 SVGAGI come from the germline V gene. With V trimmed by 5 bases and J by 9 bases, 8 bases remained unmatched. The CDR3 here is CASSTDRGRRSYTF. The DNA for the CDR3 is TGTGCCAGCAGTACGGACAGGGGGCGCAGGAGCTACACCTTC.

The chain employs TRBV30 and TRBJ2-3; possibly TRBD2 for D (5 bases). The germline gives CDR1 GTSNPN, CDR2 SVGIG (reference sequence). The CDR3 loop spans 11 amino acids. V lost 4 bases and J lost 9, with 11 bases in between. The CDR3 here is CAWTGLQTQYF. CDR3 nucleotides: TGTGCCTGGACCGGACTCCAGACGCAGTATTTT.

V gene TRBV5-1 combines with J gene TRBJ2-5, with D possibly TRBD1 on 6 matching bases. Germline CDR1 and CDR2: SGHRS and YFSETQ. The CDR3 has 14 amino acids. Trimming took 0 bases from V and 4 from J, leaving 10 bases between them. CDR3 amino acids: CASSLDPGVETQYF. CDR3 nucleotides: TGCGCCAGCAGCTTGGACCCAGGGGTAGAGACCCAGTACTTC.

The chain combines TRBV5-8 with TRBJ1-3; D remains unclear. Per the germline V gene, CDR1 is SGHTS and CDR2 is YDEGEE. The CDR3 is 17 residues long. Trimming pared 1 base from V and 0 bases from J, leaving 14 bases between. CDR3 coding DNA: TGTGCCAGCAGCTTGAGTCTGAACCTCCGCTCTGGAAACACCATATATTTT. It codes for CASSLSLNLRSGNTIYF.

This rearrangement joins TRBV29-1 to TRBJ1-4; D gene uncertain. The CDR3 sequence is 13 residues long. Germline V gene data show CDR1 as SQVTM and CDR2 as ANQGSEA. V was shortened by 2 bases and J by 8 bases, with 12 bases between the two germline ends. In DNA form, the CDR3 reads TGCAGCGTTGAACAGGCAGCCGGCGAAAAACTGTTTTTT. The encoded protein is CSVEQAAGEKLFF.

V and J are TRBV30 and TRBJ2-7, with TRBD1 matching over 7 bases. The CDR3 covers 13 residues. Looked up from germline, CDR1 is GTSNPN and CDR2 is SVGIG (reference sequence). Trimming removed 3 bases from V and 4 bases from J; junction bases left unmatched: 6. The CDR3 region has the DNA TGTGCCTGGAGGGTAGGGGGCTGGTACGAGCAGTACTTC. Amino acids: CAWRVGGWYEQYF.

The CDR3 sequence: CASSQDPGDTQYF. The CDR3 DNA reads as TGTGCCAGCAGCCAAGATCCGGGAGATACGCAGTATTTT. The chain combines TRBV14 with TRBJ2-3; D is undetermined. This CDR3 spans 13 amino acids. From germline, CDR1 is SGHDN and CDR2 FVKESK. The V gene lost 0 bases and the J gene lost 5 bases, with 6 bases spanning the gap.

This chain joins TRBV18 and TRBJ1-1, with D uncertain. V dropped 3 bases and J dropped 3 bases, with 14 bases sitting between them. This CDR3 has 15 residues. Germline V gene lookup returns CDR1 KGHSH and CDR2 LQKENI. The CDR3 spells CASSPSGLEDTEAFF. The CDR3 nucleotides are TGTGCCAGCTCACCGTCCGGTTTGGAGGACACTGAAGCTTTCTTT.

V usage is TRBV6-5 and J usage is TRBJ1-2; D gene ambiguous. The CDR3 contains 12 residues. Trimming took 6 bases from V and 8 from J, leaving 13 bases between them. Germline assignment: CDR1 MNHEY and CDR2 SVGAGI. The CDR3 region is CASSWPTGGYTF. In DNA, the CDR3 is TGTGCCAGCAGCTGGCCCACGGGCGGCTACACCTTC.

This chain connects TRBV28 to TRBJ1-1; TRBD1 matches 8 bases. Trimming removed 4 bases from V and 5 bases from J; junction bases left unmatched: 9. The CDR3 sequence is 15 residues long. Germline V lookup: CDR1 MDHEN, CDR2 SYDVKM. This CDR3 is CASSYPRTGRTEAFF. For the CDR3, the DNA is TGTGCCAGCAGTTACCCCAGGACAGGGAGGACTGAAGCTTTCTTT.

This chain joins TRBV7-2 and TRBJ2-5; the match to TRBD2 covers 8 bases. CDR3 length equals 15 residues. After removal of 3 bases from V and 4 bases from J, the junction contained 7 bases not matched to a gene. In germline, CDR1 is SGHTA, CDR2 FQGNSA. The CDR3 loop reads CASSLEGLAGETQYF. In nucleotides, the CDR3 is TGTGCCAGCAGCTTGGAGGGCCTAGCGGGAGAGACCCAGTACTTC.

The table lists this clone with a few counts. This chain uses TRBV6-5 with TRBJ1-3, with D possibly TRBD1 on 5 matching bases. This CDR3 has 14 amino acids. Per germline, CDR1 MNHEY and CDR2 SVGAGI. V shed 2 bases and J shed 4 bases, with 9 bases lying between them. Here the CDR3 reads CASSYGGPGNTIYF. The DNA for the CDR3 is TGTGCCAGCAGTTACGGGGGACCAGGAAACACCATATATTTT.

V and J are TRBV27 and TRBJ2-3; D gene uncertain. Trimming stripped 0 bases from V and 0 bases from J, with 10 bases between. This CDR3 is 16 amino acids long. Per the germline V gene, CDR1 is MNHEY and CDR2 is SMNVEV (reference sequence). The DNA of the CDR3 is TGTGCCAGCAGTTTATCGGTATCGGGTAGCACAGATACGCAGTATTTT. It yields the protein CASSLSVSGSTDTQYF.

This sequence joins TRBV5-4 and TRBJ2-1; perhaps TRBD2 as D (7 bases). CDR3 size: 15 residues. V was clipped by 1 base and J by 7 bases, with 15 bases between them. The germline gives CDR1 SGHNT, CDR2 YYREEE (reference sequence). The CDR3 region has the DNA TGTGCCAGCAGCTTGATGGGGGCCGGGAGGAATGAGCAGTTCTTC. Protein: CASSLMGAGRNEQFF.

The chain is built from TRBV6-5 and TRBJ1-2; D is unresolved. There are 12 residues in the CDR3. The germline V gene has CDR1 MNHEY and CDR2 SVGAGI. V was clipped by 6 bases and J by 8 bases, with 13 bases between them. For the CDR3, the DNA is TGTGCCAGCAGCACCCTCCCCAACGGCTACACCTTC. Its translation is CASSTLPNGYTF.

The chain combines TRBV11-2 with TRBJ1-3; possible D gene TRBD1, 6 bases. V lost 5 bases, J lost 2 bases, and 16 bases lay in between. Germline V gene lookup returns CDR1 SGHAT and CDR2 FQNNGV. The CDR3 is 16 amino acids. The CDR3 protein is CASSPFGGATGNTIYF. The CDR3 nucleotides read TGTGCCAGCAGCCCCTTCGGGGGCGCGACTGGAAACACCATATATTTT.

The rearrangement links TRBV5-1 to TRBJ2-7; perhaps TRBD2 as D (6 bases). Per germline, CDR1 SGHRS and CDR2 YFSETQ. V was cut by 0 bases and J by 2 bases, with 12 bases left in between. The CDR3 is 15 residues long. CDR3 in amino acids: CASSLAPTRPYEQYF. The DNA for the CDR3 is TGCGCCAGCAGCTTGGCCCCGACTAGACCCTACGAGCAGTACTTC.

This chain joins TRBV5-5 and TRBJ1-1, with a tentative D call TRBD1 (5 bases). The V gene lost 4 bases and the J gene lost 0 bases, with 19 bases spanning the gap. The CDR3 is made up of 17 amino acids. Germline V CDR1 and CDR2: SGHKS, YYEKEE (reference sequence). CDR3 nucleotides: TGTGCCAGCAGCGACGACATTGGACATAGGATGAACACTGAAGCTTTCTTT. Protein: CASSDDIGHRMNTEAFF.

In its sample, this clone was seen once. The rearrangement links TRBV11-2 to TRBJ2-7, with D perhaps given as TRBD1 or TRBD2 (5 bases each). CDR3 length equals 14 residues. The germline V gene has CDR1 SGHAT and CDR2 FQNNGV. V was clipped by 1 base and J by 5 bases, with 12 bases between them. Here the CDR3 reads CASSLAGSGHEQYF. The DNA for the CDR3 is TGTGCCAGCAGCTTAGCAGGGAGTGGCCACGAGCAGTACTTC.